These T cell receptor beta chains were read from a single sample in a study of blood T cell repertoires in COVID-19. This table comes from immunoSEQ multiplex PCR, and its TCRdb copy is limited to in-frame clones, with some not included. The sample gives approximately 92,000 clones, around three quarters of which show up once; 20% to 25% is in the top ten. Specimen: peripheral blood. Every receptor here comes from a woman aged 55-70 years in a cohort sampled during active or convalescent COVID-19. The CDR3 runs from the conserved cysteine through the conserved F or W. The D gene is left open where the match is weak. Not every row has a clone size; where given, it reads once, few, many or a size class.

once	TRBV28	TRBD1	TRBJ2-1	CASSSRPGQGANEQFF	TGTGCCAGCAGTTCCCGACCGGGACAGGGGGCGAATGAGCAGTTCTTC
-	TRBV5-4	TRBD1	TRBJ1-6	CASSRTGMGGVYNSPLHF	TGTGCCAGCAGTAGGACAGGGATGGGGGGGGTCTATAATTCACCCCTCCACTTT
-	TRBV14	-	TRBJ2-7	CASSQKQYYEQYF	TGTGCCAGCAGCCAAAAACAATACTACGAGCAGTACTTC
-	TRBV6-6	-	TRBJ1-2	CAIWTDRNYGYTF	TGTGCCATTTGGACAGACCGAAACTATGGCTACACCTTC
-	TRBV30	-	TRBJ1-1	CAWSGQALIMNTEAFF	TGTGCCTGGAGTGGACAGGCCCTGATCATGAACACTGAAGCTTTCTTT
few	TRBV2	-	TRBJ1-5	CASSRTRSGQPQHF	TGTGCCAGCAGCCGTACCCGCAGCGGTCAGCCCCAGCATTTT
many	TRBV6-5	-	TRBJ2-7	CASSYGIQGEEQYF	TGTGCCAGCAGTTACGGCATACAGGGTGAAGAGCAGTACTTC
-	TRBV3-1/TRBV3-2	TRBD2	TRBJ2-1	CASSQGLAGVSEQFF	TGTGCCAGCAGCCAAGGACTAGCGGGGGTCTCTGAGCAGTTCTTC
-	TRBV5-1	TRBD1	TRBJ2-2	CASSLAPQGGGELFF	TGCGCCAGCAGCTTGGCTCCACAGGGGGGCGGGGAGCTGTTTTTT
-	TRBV13	TRBD2	TRBJ2-5	CASSLGGGAETQYF	TGTGCCAGCAGCTTAGGCGGGGGGGCCGAGACCCAGTACTTC
-	TRBV5-1	-	TRBJ1-6	CASSLYGGSSYNSPLHF	TGCGCCAGCAGCTTGTACGGGGGTAGCTCCTATAATTCACCCCTCCACTTT
once	TRBV5-1	TRBD1	TRBJ1-4	CASSPRTGDNEKLFF	TGCGCCAGCAGCCCGCGGACAGGGGATAATGAAAAACTGTTTTTT
-	TRBV7-6	-	TRBJ2-2	CASSPQGGANTGELFF	TGTGCCAGCAGCCCCCAGGGTGGGGCAAACACCGGGGAGCTGTTTTTT
-	TRBV5-5	-	TRBJ2-5	CASSVDFMYQETQYF	TGTGCCAGCAGCGTGGACTTTATGTACCAAGAGACCCAGTACTTC
-	TRBV7-2	TRBD2	TRBJ2-1	CASSHFSGLAGSYNEQFF	TGTGCCAGCAGCCACTTCTCAGGACTAGCGGGGTCCTACAATGAGCAGTTCTTC
-	TRBV19	TRBD1	TRBJ1-2	CASSIQGARSYGYTF	TGTGCCAGTAGTATTCAGGGGGCAAGGTCGTATGGCTACACCTTC
-	TRBV2	-	TRBJ2-5	CASSSRENQETQYF	TGTGCCAGCAGTTCCCGGGAGAACCAAGAGACCCAGTACTTC
-	TRBV24-1	-	TRBJ2-1	CATSDPRQDNEQFF	TGTGCCACCAGTGACCCCCGACAGGACAATGAGCAGTTCTTC
few	TRBV3-1/TRBV3-2	TRBD2	TRBJ2-7	CASSARGGYEQYF	TGTGCCAGCAGCGCCCGGGGGGGCTACGAGCAGTACTTC
-	TRBV5-4	-	TRBJ1-6	CASSLAGWGPNSPLHF	TGTGCCAGCAGCTTGGCCGGGTGGGGGCCGAATTCACCCCTCCACTTT
once	TRBV4-2	-	TRBJ2-5	CASSQGSGQLETQYF	TGTGCCAGCAGCCAAGGTTCAGGACAGTTAGAGACCCAGTACTTC
few	TRBV10-3	-	TRBJ1-6	CAIRGQQGTDSPLHF	TGTGCCATCAGAGGCCAACAGGGAACAGATTCACCCCTCCACTTT
few	TRBV7-2	TRBD2	TRBJ2-7	CASSLEGTSGSYEQYF	TGTGCCAGCAGCTTAGAGGGGACTAGCGGGAGCTACGAGCAGTACTTC
-	TRBV6-5	-	TRBJ1-2	CASSSSTGANYGYTF	TGTGCCAGCAGTTCCTCGACAGGAGCTAACTATGGCTACACCTTC
once	TRBV18	-	TRBJ1-2	CASSPQGQGYGYTF	TGTGCCAGCTCACCACAGGGGCAGGGCTATGGCTACACCTTC
-	TRBV5-1	-	TRBJ1-4	CASSGSGINEKLFF	TGCGCCAGCAGCGGTTCAGGTATTAATGAAAAACTGTTTTTT
many	TRBV11-2	TRBD2	TRBJ2-3	CASSLDWLADRTDTQYF	TGTGCCAGCAGCTTAGATTGGCTAGCGGACCGCACAGATACGCAGTATTTT
-	TRBV25-1	-	TRBJ1-1	CASSAGPTAFF	TGTGCCAGCAGTGCAGGCCCGACGGCTTTCTTT
-	TRBV20-1	-	TRBJ1-6	CSASNPEGSPLHF	TGCAGTGCTAGTAACCCGGAGGGTTCACCCCTCCACTTT
-	TRBV28	TRBD1	TRBJ1-3	CASSMRQGTGNTIYF	TGTGCCAGCAGTATGAGACAGGGGACTGGAAACACCATATATTTT
-	TRBV5-1	-	TRBJ1-3	CASSLENRVTGNTIYF	TGCGCCAGCAGCTTGGAGAACAGGGTAACGGGAAACACCATATATTTT
-	TRBV7-9	-	TRBJ1-4	CASSPRWGEGEKLFF	TGTGCCAGCAGCCCCCGTTGGGGAGAAGGTGAAAAACTGTTTTTT
-	TRBV19	-	TRBJ2-2	CATTGLNTGELFF	TGTGCCACTACGGGATTGAACACCGGGGAGCTGTTTTTT
-	TRBV5-1	-	TRBJ2-3	CASSLAGVADTQYF	TGCGCCAGCAGCTTGGCCGGGGTGGCAGATACGCAGTATTTT
few	TRBV29-1	-	TRBJ1-1	CSVGGTGNTEAFF	TGCAGCGTTGGCGGCACAGGGAACACTGAAGCTTTCTTT
-	TRBV28	TRBD1	TRBJ1-5	CASKSGTGVGQPQHF	TGTGCCAGCAAAAGCGGGACAGGGGTTGGTCAGCCCCAGCATTTT
-	TRBV6-6	-	TRBJ2-4	CASSPVAVLTKNIQYF	TGTGCCAGCAGCCCCGTGGCGGTTTTAACCAAAAACATTCAGTACTTC
few	TRBV2	-	TRBJ1-5	CASSNARTGGNNQPQHF	TGTGCCAGCAGTAATGCTCGGACCGGGGGAAATAATCAGCCCCAGCATTTT
-	TRBV7-2	TRBD1	TRBJ2-4	CASSTPRQGVAKNIQYF	TGTGCCAGCAGCACCCCTAGACAGGGAGTAGCCAAAAACATTCAGTACTTC
once	TRBV24-1	TRBD1	TRBJ2-7	CATSQQGMGEQYF	TGTGCCACCAGCCAACAGGGGATGGGCGAGCAGTACTTC
-	TRBV30	-	TRBJ2-5	CAWSPGAETQYF	TGTGCCTGGAGTCCTGGGGCGGAGACCCAGTACTTC
-	TRBV20-1	-	TRBJ1-1	CSSRVNTEAFF	TGCAGTTCTCGGGTGAACACTGAAGCTTTCTTT
-	TRBV23-1	TRBD1	TRBJ1-1	CATRGDMNTEAFF	TGCGCCACCAGGGGGGACATGAACACTGAAGCTTTCTTT
-	TRBV3-1/TRBV3-2	TRBD1	TRBJ1-2	CASSPTGVYGYTF	TGTGCCAGCAGTCCTACAGGGGTCTATGGCTACACCTTC
-	TRBV5-1	TRBD1	TRBJ1-4	CASSLDRGGADEKLFF	TGCGCCAGCAGCTTGGACAGGGGGGGCGCGGATGAAAAACTGTTTTTT
-	TRBV9	TRBD1	TRBJ2-3	CASSVAGTGGTDTQYF	TGTGCCAGCAGCGTAGCCGGGACAGGGGGAACAGATACGCAGTATTTT
-	TRBV6-6	-	TRBJ2-6	CASRTGLANVLTF	TGTGCCAGCAGAACAGGGTTGGCCAACGTCCTGACTTTC
-	TRBV2	-	TRBJ2-3	CASSESDLTTDTQYF	TGTGCCAGCAGTGAAAGTGACTTAACCACAGATACGCAGTATTTT
once	TRBV5-4	TRBD2	TRBJ2-1	CASSAGLAGGVNEQFF	TGTGCCAGCAGCGCGGGACTAGCGGGGGGGGTCAATGAGCAGTTCTTC
-	TRBV19	-	TRBJ1-5	CASSIDSYSNQPQHF	TGTGCCAGTAGTATTGACAGTTATAGCAATCAGCCCCAGCATTTT
-	TRBV14	-	TRBJ2-6	CASSPRAFQESGANVLTF	TGTGCCAGCAGCCCGAGGGCCTTTCAAGAATCTGGGGCCAACGTCCTGACTTTC
-	TRBV6-6	TRBD1	TRBJ1-5	CASSYSVQGAGQPQHF	TGTGCCAGCAGTTACTCGGTACAGGGGGCGGGACAGCCCCAGCATTTT
-	TRBV19	TRBD1	TRBJ1-1	CASKSRTGDGMNTEAFF	TGTGCCAGCAAGTCGAGGACAGGGGACGGTATGAACACTGAAGCTTTCTTT
-	TRBV7-8	-	TRBJ2-1	CASSTNRQTNYNEQFF	TGTGCCAGCTCGACCAATCGACAGACAAACTACAATGAGCAGTTCTTC